These 22 T cell receptor beta chains originate from one sample sequenced in a study of neurological immune-mediated disorders. TCRdb itself ran the 5' RACE reads through MiXCR, one entry per CDR3 protein. Here the sample spans 49,000 or so distinct CDR3 sequences, approximately 16% being singletons. Sequences were obtained from PBMCs. These receptors came from a man aged 55-75 years in good health.

This clonotype was detected ten times or more. The CDR3 loop is CASSKWESSYNEQFF. CDR3 sequence (DNA): TGTGCCAGTAGTAAGTGGGAGAGCTCCTACAATGAGCAGTTCTTC. The rearrangement joins TRBV19 to TRBJ2-1; tentative D call: TRBD2 (5 bases). Germline lookup yields CDR1 LNHDA and CDR2 SQIVND (reference sequence). The ends were cut back, 4 bases at V and 0 bases at J, with 10 bases in the middle. The CDR3 is 15 amino acids.

This clonotype has a count of ten or more. The chain combines TRBV6-6 with TRBJ2-1; 7 bases are shared with TRBD1. V shed 6 bases, J shed 7 bases, and the junction held 12 bases outside the gene matches. CDR3 length: 15 amino acids. CDR1 is MNHNY and CDR2 is SVGAGI in the germline V gene (reference sequence). CDR3: CASRVDEGQLNEQFF. Written as DNA, the CDR3 is TGTGCCAGCAGAGTTGACGAGGGACAGCTTAATGAGCAGTTCTTC.

The V and J genes are TRBV7-2 and TRBJ2-3; D unresolved. CDR3 length: 14 residues. Looked up from germline, CDR1 is SGHTA and CDR2 is FQGNSA. V gave up 5 bases and J gave up 2 bases, with 11 bases separating them. CDR3 loop: CASSPSSPTDTQYF. CDR3 nucleotides: TGTGCCAGCAGCCCCTCCAGTCCCACAGATACGCAGTATTTT.

There are many counts of this clonotype. The chain recombines TRBV10-3 with TRBJ2-7; D is possibly TRBD2 (5 bases). The CDR3 loop spans 14 amino acids. V was shortened by 7 bases and J by 6 bases, with 19 bases between the two germline ends. The germline V gene has CDR1 ENHRY and CDR2 SYGVKD. The CDR3 coding sequence is TGTGCCATCACCGATAGGCTAGCTTCGAGCGAGCAGTACTTC. Protein: CAITDRLASSEQYF.

This clonotype appeared many times. This CDR3 is CSVDAGTTTVVYNEQFF. Here the CDR3 DNA reads TGCAGCGTTGATGCAGGGACGACGACTGTTGTATACAATGAGCAGTTCTTC. V usage is TRBV29-1 and J usage is TRBJ2-1; D is possibly TRBD1 or TRBD2 (5 bases each). This CDR3 region has 17 residues. Germline CDR1 and CDR2: SQVTM and ANQGSEA. The V end was cut by 3 bases, the J end by 4 bases, with 22 bases between.

The chain recombines TRBV19 with TRBJ2-7; 9 bases are a match to TRBD1. The CDR3 totals 16 residues. Germline lookup yields CDR1 LNHDA and CDR2 SQIVND (reference sequence). Trimming cost V 6 bases and J 2 bases; bases outside gene matches: 11. CDR3: CASSPSRTGVAYEQYF. CDR3 coding DNA: TGTGCCAGTAGCCCTTCTAGGACAGGGGTCGCCTACGAGCAGTACTTC.

This clonotype rates as medium-sized. This chain uses TRBV12-3 or TRBV12-4 with TRBJ2-7, with 7 bases that match TRBD1. V lost 4 bases to trimming and J lost 12 bases; unmatched junction nucleotides: 15. The length of the CDR3 is 14 residues. CDR3: CASSSMGGQAPSYF. In DNA, the CDR3 is TGTGCCAGCAGTTCAATGGGCGGACAGGCCCCTTCGTACTTC.

The chain employs TRBV7-2 and TRBJ1-1, with D hard to call. This CDR3 comprises 15 residues. Trimming removed 5 bases at V and 0 bases at J, with 13 bases between. Germline V lookup: CDR1 SGHTA, CDR2 FQGNSA. The CDR3 DNA reads TGTGCCAGCAGCGGAACCAACTTTATGAACACTGAAGCTTTCTTT. Encoded protein: CASSGTNFMNTEAFF.

A remark on this clonotype: The junction departs from the called germline gene at one end, perhaps through a read error. The chain has TRBV7-2 and TRBJ2-5; D gene unclear. Germline V CDR1 and CDR2: SGHTA, FQGNSA. The CDR3 is 17 residues long. The CDR3 is CASSLESYETLQQTQYF. CDR3 DNA sequence: TGTGCCAGCAGCTTAGAAAGCTATGAGACTCTCCAACAGACCCAGTACTTC. The entire variable domain, with the rest obtained from reference TRBV7-2 and TRBJ2-5, is as follows: GAGVSQSPSNKVTEKGKDVELRCDPISGHTALYWYRQSLGQGLEFLIYFQGNSAPDKSGLPSDRFSAERTGGSVSTLTIQRTQQEDSAVYLCASSLESYETLQQTQYFGPGTRLLVL.

The gene calls are TRBV7-9 and TRBJ2-2; D is undetermined. V gave up 0 bases and J gave up 11 bases, with 19 bases separating them. The CDR3 totals 16 residues. Germline V gene data show CDR1 as SEHNR and CDR2 as FQNEAQ (reference sequence). This chain's CDR3 is CASSLAGPTNNGELFF. The DNA of the CDR3 is TGTGCCAGCAGCTTAGCAGGGCCGACGAACAACGGAGAGCTGTTTTTT.

This clonotype came up many times. The rearrangement links TRBV27 to TRBJ1-5; tentative D call: TRBD1 (5 bases). From germline, CDR1 is MNHEY and CDR2 SMNVEV (reference sequence). Trimming stripped 5 bases from V and 1 base from J, with 15 bases between. CDR3 length: 16 amino acids. The chain's CDR3 is CASSPPPGRSNQPQHF. CDR3 nucleotide sequence: TGTGCCAGCAGTCCCCCGCCGGGACGGAGCAATCAGCCCCAGCATTTT.

The sample holds many counts of this clonotype. The chain links TRBV6-5 to TRBJ2-7, with D perhaps matching TRBD2 (5 bases). This CDR3 contains 17 residues. Germline lookup yields CDR1 MNHEY and CDR2 SVGAGI. Trimming stripped 6 bases from V and 3 bases from J, with 24 bases between. The CDR3 nucleotides read TGTGCCAGCAGCTGGAGCCGCCCCGGGGAACCCCTCTACGAGCAGTACTTC. This codes for CASSWSRPGEPLYEQYF.

This clonotype was seen many times. This chain uses TRBV5-1 with TRBJ1-2, with D maybe TRBD1 (5 bases). CDR3 length: 14 residues. The V end lost 4 bases, the J end lost 3 bases, and 13 bases lay between the germline ends. Per the germline V gene, CDR1 is SGHRS and CDR2 is YFSETQ. The CDR3 loop reads CASSRGQGDYGYTF. In DNA form, the CDR3 reads TGCGCCAGCAGCCGCGGGCAGGGTGACTATGGCTACACCTTC.

This clonotype came up many times. This chain uses TRBV6-6 with TRBJ2-7; D unclear. Trimming took 0 bases from V and 4 from J, leaving 13 bases between them. Germline CDR1 and CDR2: MNHNY and SVGAGI (reference sequence). There are 15 residues in the CDR3. CDR3 sequence reads: CASSYSDPVGYEQYF. CDR3 bases: TGTGCCAGCAGTTACTCAGACCCCGTCGGGTACGAGCAGTACTTC.

This clonotype was recorded at least ten times. V usage is TRBV4-2 and J usage is TRBJ2-1, with 10 nucleotides matching TRBD1. This CDR3 region has 16 residues. Germline CDR1 is LGHNA and CDR2 is YNFKEQ. With 0 bases clipped from V and 7 bases from J, the junction kept 6 bases outside the gene matches. CDR3 sequence: CASSQEVRQGANEQFF. CDR3 in DNA: TGTGCCAGCAGCCAAGAGGTCAGACAGGGGGCAAATGAGCAGTTCTTC.

This clonotype has ten or more counts. This chain connects TRBV25-1 to TRBJ2-7; TRBD2 matches 9 bases. The length of the CDR3 is 13 residues. Germline CDR1 and CDR2: MGHDK and SYGVNS. The trim removed 9 bases at V and 5 bases at J, leaving 8 bases unmatched. DNA for the CDR3: TGTGCCAGTAGGACTAGCGCTGGAAACGAGCAGTACTTC. Translating it yields CASRTSAGNEQYF.

This clonotype was seen many times. CDR3 sequence reads: CASSLWGGDGYTF. CDR3 bases: TGTGCCAGCAGTTTATGGGGGGGCGATGGCTACACCTTC. The chain uses TRBV27 and TRBJ1-2, with a weak D call TRBD1 (6 bases). Germline CDR1 reads MNHEY; CDR2 reads SMNVEV (reference sequence). Trimming removed 1 base at V and 6 bases at J, with 9 bases between. The CDR3 runs 13 residues.

Comments on this clonotype: One junction end disagrees with the germline gene, perhaps due to a read error. The chain recombines TRBV28 with TRBJ2-7; weak D call: TRBD1 (6 bases). This CDR3 region has 14 residues. Germline V lookup: CDR1 MDHEN, CDR2 SYDVKM. The CDR3 reads CASSPPDRFYDQYF. As DNA, the CDR3 is TGTGCTAGCAGCCCCCCCGACAGGTTCTACGACCAGTACTTC.

There are many counts of this clonotype. The V and J genes are TRBV7-2 and TRBJ1-4, with a tentative D call TRBD1 (5 bases). The V end was cut by 3 bases, the J end by 1 base, with 12 bases between. The CDR3 consists of 16 residues. The germline V gene encodes CDR1 SGHTA and CDR2 FQGNSA. This chain's CDR3 is CASSLWGVGTNEKLFF. The CDR3 DNA reads as TGTGCCAGCAGCTTGTGGGGGGTGGGAACTAATGAAAAACTGTTTTTT.

The J gene is TRBJ2-7, the V gene TRBV20-1, with D perhaps being TRBD1 or TRBD2 (6 bases each). The CDR3 runs to 14 residues. CDR1 is DFQATT, CDR2 SNEGSKA, per germline (reference sequence). Trimming removed 2 bases from V and 1 base from J, with 12 bases in between. The CDR3 sequence: CSARRGAISYEQYF. The CDR3 coding sequence is TGCAGTGCTAGAAGGGGGGCCATTTCCTACGAGCAGTACTTC.

The J gene is TRBJ2-3, the V gene TRBV7-2; D gene unclear. V shed 6 bases and J shed 4 bases, with 5 bases lying between them. The CDR3 is made up of 11 amino acids. CDR1 and CDR2 from the germline V gene are SGHTA and FQGNSA. CDR3 DNA sequence: TGTGCCAGCAGAGAGGCAGATACGCAGTATTTT. Its protein product is CASREADTQYF.

Regarding this clonotype: Germline and junction disagree at one end, which may indicate a read error. The chain has TRBV20-1 and TRBJ2-1, with D unclear. From germline, CDR1 is DFQATT and CDR2 SNEGSKA (reference sequence). This CDR3 contains 14 residues. CDR3 sequence reads: CSARVASPYNKQFF. Here the CDR3 DNA reads TGCAGTGCTAGGGTGGCGAGCCCTTACAATAAGCAGTTCTTC.